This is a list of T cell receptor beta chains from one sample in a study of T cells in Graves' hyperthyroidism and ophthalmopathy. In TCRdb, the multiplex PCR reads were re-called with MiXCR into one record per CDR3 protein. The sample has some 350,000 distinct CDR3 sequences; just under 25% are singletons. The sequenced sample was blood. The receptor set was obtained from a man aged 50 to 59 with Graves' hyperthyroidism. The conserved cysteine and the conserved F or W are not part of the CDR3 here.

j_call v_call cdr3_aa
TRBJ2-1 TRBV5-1 ASSPLGGRIREQF
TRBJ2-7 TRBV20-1 SARDDLAGAYEQY
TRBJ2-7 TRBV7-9 ASSSTGGEQY
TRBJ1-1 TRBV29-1 SVGTGALNTEAF
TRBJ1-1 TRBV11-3 ASSLVSGANTEAF
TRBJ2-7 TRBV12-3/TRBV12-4 ASTPTSPSYEQY
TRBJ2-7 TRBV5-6 ASSLTVDREQY
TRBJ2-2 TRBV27 ASSLQGRGGGLF
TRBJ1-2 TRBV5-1 ASSYDSNYGYT
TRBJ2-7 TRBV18 ASSREGSTYEQY
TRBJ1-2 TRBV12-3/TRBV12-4 ASSGAYGYT
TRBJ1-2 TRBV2 ASSEASGADGYT
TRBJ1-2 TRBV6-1 ASSDDRGGGYT
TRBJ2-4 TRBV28 ASSLVAAKNIQY
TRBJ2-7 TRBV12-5 ASARGVDSSYEQY
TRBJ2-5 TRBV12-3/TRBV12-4 ASSPDIFQETQY
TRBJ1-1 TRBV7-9 ASSPLENTEAF
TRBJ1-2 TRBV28 ASSYRGGYT
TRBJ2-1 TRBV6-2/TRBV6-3 ASKNYNEQF
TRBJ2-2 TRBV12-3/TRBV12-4 ASSGPGEYPGELF
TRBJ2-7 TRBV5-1 ASSPFSPGQGVDEQY
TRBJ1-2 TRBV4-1 ASSQGGTGNYGYT
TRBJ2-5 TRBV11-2 TSSFEETQY
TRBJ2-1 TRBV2 ASSRTSEFFRRHEQF